A single sample gave rise to the 23 T cell receptor beta chains below, sequenced in a study of neurological immune-mediated disorders. TCRdb redid the calling of the 5' RACE reads with MiXCR, one entry per CDR3 protein. The sample carries some 77,000 distinct CDR3 sequences, around 15% recorded once. Time point given: longitudinal time-point 1 (baseline). The sample taken for sequencing was PBMCs. The source is a female donor with HTLV-1-associated myelopathy (HAM/TSP).

This clonotype was counted ten times or more. V and J are TRBV5-6 and TRBJ2-3; TRBD1 matches at 7 bases. Germline loops: CDR1 SGHDT, CDR2 YYEEEE. The CDR3 contains 15 residues. J was trimmed by 3 bases and V by 6 bases; bases with no gene match: 10. The CDR3 coding sequence is TGTGCCAGCACCCCAATGGACAGGTTAACAGATACGCAGTATTTT. This codes for CASTPMDRLTDTQYF.

The chain employs TRBV7-8 and TRBJ2-2; 10 bases match TRBD1. Germline-derived CDR1 and CDR2 are SGHVS and FQNEAQ. V lost 4 bases to trimming and J lost 6 bases; unmatched junction nucleotides: 5. The CDR3 extends over 15 amino acids. This CDR3 is CASSSDRGRAGELFF. The CDR3 DNA reads as TGTGCCAGCAGCTCTGACAGGGGGCGGGCCGGGGAGCTGTTTTTT.

This clonotype came up many times. The chain uses TRBV3-1 and TRBJ1-5; no definite D call. The CDR3 is 14 residues long. The V gene's germline CDR1 is LGHDT and CDR2 YNNKEL (reference sequence). Trimming took off 1 base at V and 6 bases at J, with 10 bases between the two ends. As DNA, the CDR3 is TGTGCCAGCAGCCAAGGAGCCGGTAGTCAGCCCCAGCATTTT. This encodes CASSQGAGSQPQHF.

At least ten counts were recorded for this clonotype. The genes are TRBV6-5 and TRBJ2-7; 9 bases are a match to TRBD2. The CDR3 covers 14 residues. V was pared by 0 bases and J by 3 bases, with 0 bases of the junction left unmatched. Germline assignment: CDR1 MNHEY and CDR2 SVGAGI. This CDR3 is CASSYSAGGYEQYF. In DNA form, the CDR3 reads TGTGCCAGCAGTTACTCAGCGGGGGGCTACGAGCAGTACTTC.

This clonotype was counted at least ten times. The chain is built from TRBV20-1 and TRBJ1-5, with D uncertain. Trimming stripped 0 bases from V and 3 bases from J, with 9 bases between. Germline V gene data show CDR1 as DFQATT and CDR2 as SNEGSKA (reference sequence). This CDR3 comprises 14 residues. The CDR3 nucleotides are TGCAGTGCTAGAGATGGTGGAGCCAATCAGCCCCAGCATTTT. This translates into CSARDGGANQPQHF.

In the case of this clonotype: Likely a read error: the CDR3 ends without its conserved phenylalanine or tryptophan. The chain uses TRBV7-3 and TRBJ2-1; 10 bases map to TRBD2. Germline V gene lookup returns CDR1 SGHTA and CDR2 FQGTGA. CDR3 size: 15 residues. Losses at the gene ends were 5 bases for V and 7 bases for J; bases not matched to a gene: 8. The CDR3 coding sequence is TGTGCCAGCAGCCCACAAGCGGGGGGGCGAAATGAGCAGTTCTTA. Translating it yields CASSPQAGGRNEQFL.

Many counts were recorded for this clonotype. V and J are TRBV7-2 and TRBJ2-5; possible D gene TRBD1, 6 bases. V lost 5 bases and J lost 2, with 12 bases in between. The length of the CDR3 is 14 residues. CDR1 and CDR2 from the germline V gene are SGHTA and FQGNSA. The CDR3 DNA follows: TGTGCCAGCAGCCGGAAAGGACAGCAAGAGACCCAGTACTTC. This sequence encodes CASSRKGQQETQYF.

This clonotype was detected many times. This CDR3 is CASSYSGEVQPTNEQYF. The DNA of the CDR3 is TGTGCCAGCAGTTACTCGGGGGAAGTCCAACCTACCAACGAGCAGTACTTC. This rearrangement joins TRBV6-2 or TRBV6-3 to TRBJ2-7; either TRBD1 or TRBD2 may supply D (5 bases each). Between the trimmed V and J ends, which lost 0 bases and 5 bases, there was a span of 20 bases. The CDR3 has 17 residues. The germline V gene has CDR1 MNHEY and CDR2 SVGEGT.

V and J are TRBV20-1 and TRBJ1-1, with D possibly matching TRBD1 (5 bases). The CDR3 loop spans 13 amino acids. V dropped 3 bases and J dropped 0 bases, with 8 bases sitting between them. Germline V gene data show CDR1 as DFQATT and CDR2 as SNEGSKA (reference sequence). The CDR3 protein is CSARDTLNTEAFF. The CDR3 nucleotides read TGCAGTGCTAGGGACACCTTGAACACTGAAGCTTTCTTT.

This clonotype was seen repeatedly, ten times or more. This chain joins TRBV28 and TRBJ2-1; 9 bases match TRBD2. The CDR3 covers 15 residues. The V segment lost 6 bases and the J segment 6 bases; nucleotides outside the gene matches: 9. Germline values: CDR1 MDHEN, CDR2 SYDVKM. The CDR3 is CASRPERGVANEQFF. The DNA of the CDR3 is TGTGCCAGCAGACCCGAGCGGGGGGTAGCCAATGAGCAGTTCTTC.

This clonotype was counted at least ten times. The chain combines TRBV18 with TRBJ2-5, with a tentative D call TRBD1 (5 bases). This CDR3 is built from 15 residues. Germline values: CDR1 KGHSH, CDR2 LQKENI. V lost 3 bases and J 3 bases, leaving 14 bases between the germline ends. In DNA, the CDR3 is TGTGCCAGCTCACCTCACAGGTCTAGGGAAGAGACCCAGTACTTC. Translating gives CASSPHRSREETQYF. Full variable domain (rest looked up from reference TRBV18 and TRBJ2-5): NAGVMQNPRHLVRRRGQEARLRCSPMKGHSHVYWYRQLPEEGLKFMVYLQKENIIDESGMPKERFSAEFPKEGPSILRIQQVVRGDSAAYFCASSPHRSREETQYFGPGTRLLVL.

This clonotype was recorded at least ten times. The chain couples TRBV7-9 to TRBJ2-7; D unclear. The germline V gene has CDR1 SEHNR and CDR2 FQNEAQ (reference sequence). Between the trimmed V and J ends, which lost 1 base and 0 bases, there was a span of 13 bases. The CDR3 contains 16 residues. This CDR3 reads CASSLEVKPHSYEQYF. DNA for the CDR3: TGTGCCAGCAGCTTAGAAGTAAAACCCCACTCCTACGAGCAGTACTTC. The full variable domain, rest sourced from reference TRBV7-9 and TRBJ2-7, is DTGVSQNPRHKITKRGQNVTFRCDPISEHNRLYWYRQTLGQGPEFLTYFQNEAQLEKSRLLSDRFSAERPKGSFSTLEIQRTEQGDSAMYLCASSLEVKPHSYEQYFGPGTRLTVT.

A few counts support this clonotype. The chain combines TRBV9 with TRBJ2-7; tentatively, D is TRBD2 (5 bases). With 5 bases removed from V and 4 bases from J, the gap between germline ends came to 16 bases. Germline V lookup: CDR1 SGDLS, CDR2 YYNGEE. The CDR3 spans 14 residues. The CDR3 loop is CASSVKRERYEQYF. CDR3 nucleotide sequence: TGTGCCAGCAGTGTCAAGAGGGAGAGGTACGAGCAGTACTTC. Combining the CDR3 with reference TRBV9 and TRBJ2-7 gives the whole variable domain DSGVTQTPKHLITATGQRVTLRCSPRSGDLSVYWYQQSLDQGLQFLIQYYNGEERAKGNILERFSAQQFPDLHSELNLSSLELGDSALYFCASSVKRERYEQYFGPGTRLTVT.

This clonotype came up many times. V gene TRBV28 combines with J gene TRBJ1-5, with 10 positions matching TRBD1. The CDR3 is 16 residues long. The V and J ends lost 4 bases and 6 bases, in that order; junction bases with no gene match: 9. The V gene's germline CDR1 is MDHEN and CDR2 SYDVKM. CDR3 bases: TGTGCCAGCAGTTCCGGGACAGGGGTATTCGGTCAGCCCCAGCATTTT. It yields the protein CASSSGTGVFGQPQHF.

This clonotype was observed many times. The chain employs TRBV9 and TRBJ2-1; TRBD2 aligns across 15 bases. CDR1 is SGDLS, CDR2 YYNGEE, per germline. V lost 0 bases, J lost 1 base, and 5 bases stayed unmatched. This CDR3 spans 19 amino acids. The CDR3 nucleotides read TGTGCCAGCAGCGTAGAAGGGACTAGCGGGGGGCGTTCCTACAATGAGCAGTTCTTC. Translating gives CASSVEGTSGGRSYNEQFF.

This clonotype was seen more than once but under ten times. The CDR3 sequence is CASRWGMGNTLTDTQYF. The CDR3 bases are TGTGCCAGCAGGTGGGGTATGGGGAATACCCTCACAGATACGCAGTATTTT. This chain links TRBV12-3 or TRBV12-4 with TRBJ2-3, with D unclear. Trimming left V 6 bases short and J 2 bases short, with 21 bases between. CDR3 length: 17 amino acids.

At least ten counts were recorded for this clonotype. The chain links TRBV7-9 to TRBJ2-6, with D possibly being TRBD2 (5 bases). The germline V gene has CDR1 SEHNR and CDR2 FQNEAQ (reference sequence). V was pared by 5 bases and J by 2 bases, with 13 bases between. The CDR3 runs 16 residues. CDR3 DNA sequence: TGTGCCAGCAGCCCGTATCCGACTACTGGGGCCAACGTCCTGACTTTC. Protein product: CASSPYPTTGANVLTF.

The chain is built from TRBV7-3 and TRBJ2-5, with TRBD1 as a possible D gene (5 bases). CDR1 and CDR2 (germline): SGHTA, FQGTGA. This CDR3 has 15 residues. The V and J ends lost 1 base and 4 bases respectively, with 13 bases between them. This CDR3 reads CASSLSRGRGETQYF. The CDR3 DNA reads as TGTGCCAGCAGCTTAAGTAGGGGTAGAGGAGAGACCCAGTACTTC.

This clonotype has ten or more counts. This chain links TRBV7-2 with TRBJ2-7; no definite D call. Trimming shortened V by 1 base and J by 7 bases, and 14 bases separated the two germline ends. The CDR3 is 14 amino acids. Germline V gives CDR1 SGHTA, CDR2 FQGNSA. CDR3 sequence (DNA): TGTGCCAGCAGCTTAGGGCACCTGAGGTGGGAGCAGTACTTC. Amino acids: CASSLGHLRWEQYF.

This clonotype was seen ten or more times. V is TRBV20-1 and J is TRBJ1-2; no firm D call. Trimming took off 3 bases at V and 8 bases at J, with 13 bases between the two ends. CDR1 is DFQATT, CDR2 SNEGSKA, per germline (reference sequence). This CDR3 has 12 residues. This chain's CDR3 is CSASWSEGGYTF. The DNA of the CDR3 is TGCAGTGCTAGTTGGTCCGAGGGCGGCTACACCTTC.

The sample holds many counts of this clonotype. The chain combines TRBV2 with TRBJ1-2; perhaps TRBD1 as D (6 bases). The germline V gene encodes CDR1 SNHLY and CDR2 FYNNEI. V lost 2 bases and J lost 3, with 10 bases in between. The CDR3 runs to 14 residues. The CDR3 nucleotides read TGTGCCAGCAGTGAAAACAGGGCTGACTATGGCTACACCTTC. Translated, it gives CASSENRADYGYTF.

At least ten counts were recorded for this clonotype. The chain is built from TRBV6-5 and TRBJ2-7; D may match TRBD1 or TRBD2 (5 bases each). Trimming removed 0 bases at V and 3 bases at J, with 15 bases between. This CDR3 spans 16 amino acids. Per the germline V gene, CDR1 is MNHEY and CDR2 is SVGAGI. Here the CDR3 reads CASSYSFLGRSYEQYF. The CDR3 coding sequence is TGTGCCAGCAGTTACTCGTTTCTGGGACGGAGCTACGAGCAGTACTTC.

The chain carries TRBV6-2 or TRBV6-3 and TRBJ2-2, with 11 bases aligning to TRBD2. The V and J ends lost 4 bases and 4 bases, in that order; junction bases with no gene match: 2. Germline CDR1 MNHEY, CDR2 SVGEGT. The CDR3 extends over 15 amino acids. CDR3 sequence reads: CASSSSGGFTGELFF. The CDR3 nucleotides are TGTGCCAGCAGTTCTAGCGGGGGGTTCACCGGGGAGCTGTTTTTT.